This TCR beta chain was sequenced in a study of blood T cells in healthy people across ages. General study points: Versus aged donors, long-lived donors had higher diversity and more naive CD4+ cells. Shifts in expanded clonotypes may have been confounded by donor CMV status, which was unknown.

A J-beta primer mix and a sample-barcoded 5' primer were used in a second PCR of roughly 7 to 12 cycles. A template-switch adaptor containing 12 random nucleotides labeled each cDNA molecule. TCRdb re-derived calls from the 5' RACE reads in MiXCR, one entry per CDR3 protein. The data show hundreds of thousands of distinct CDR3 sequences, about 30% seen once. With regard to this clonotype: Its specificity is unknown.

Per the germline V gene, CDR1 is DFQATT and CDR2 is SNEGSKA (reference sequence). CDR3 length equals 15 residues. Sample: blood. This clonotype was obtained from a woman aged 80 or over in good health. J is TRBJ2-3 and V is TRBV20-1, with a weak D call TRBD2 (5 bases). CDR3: CSTRDRWTSTDTQYF. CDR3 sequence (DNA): TGCAGCACCCGTGACCGCTGGACTAGCACAGATACGCAGTATTTT.